This T cell receptor (beta chain) was recorded in a study of siplizumab effects on memory and regulatory T cells. The CDR3 loop spans 14 amino acids. The V end was cut by 8 bases, the J end by 1 base, with 15 bases between. Germline loops: CDR1 MNHEY, CDR2 SMNVEV (reference sequence). Produced via immunoSEQ multiplex PCR; TCRdb's table is partial and in-frame only. The sample consists of approximately 90,000 clones, 94% of them appearing once. V and J are TRBV27 and TRBJ2-7; no clear D gene. What was sequenced was non-Treg CD4+ T cells sorted from blood. The receptor comes from a human donor in good health. The DNA of the CDR3 is TGTGCCAGCGGCTCCTCGGACGGATCCTACGAGCAGTACTTC. Amino acids: CASGSSDGSYEQYF.